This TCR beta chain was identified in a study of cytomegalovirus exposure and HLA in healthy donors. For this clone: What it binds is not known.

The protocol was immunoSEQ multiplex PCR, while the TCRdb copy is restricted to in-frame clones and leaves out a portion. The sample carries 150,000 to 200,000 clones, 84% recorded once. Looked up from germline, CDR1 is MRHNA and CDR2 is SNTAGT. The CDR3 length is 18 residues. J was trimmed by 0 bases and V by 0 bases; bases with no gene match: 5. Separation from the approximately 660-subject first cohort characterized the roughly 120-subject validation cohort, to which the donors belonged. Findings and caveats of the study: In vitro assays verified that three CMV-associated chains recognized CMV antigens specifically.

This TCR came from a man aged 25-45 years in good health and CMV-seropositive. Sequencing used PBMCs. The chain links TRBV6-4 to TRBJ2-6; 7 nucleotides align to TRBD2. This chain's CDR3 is CASSDSSASGSGANVLTF. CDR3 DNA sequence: TGTGCCAGCAGTGACTCGAGTGCTAGCGGCTCTGGGGCCAACGTCCTGACTTTC.